This entry lists 15 T cell receptor beta chains sequenced from one sample in a study of blood T cell repertoires in COVID-19. Sequencing was performed with immunoSEQ multiplex PCR; in TCRdb, only in-frame clones are kept and a portion is missing. This table has about 65,000 clones, 65% to 85% appearing once. Sequencing was done on a sample of peripheral blood. The receptors were sampled from a human donor in a cohort sampled during active COVID-19.

V gene TRBV27 combines with J gene TRBJ1-6; D uncertain. The CDR3 consists of 14 residues. Trimming removed 10 bases from V and 11 bases from J, with 21 bases in between. Germline V gene lookup returns CDR1 MNHEY and CDR2 SMNVEV (reference sequence). The CDR3 loop reads CATGSGLAKAPLHF. The CDR3 DNA follows: TGTGCCACGGGGTCCGGACTGGCGAAGGCACCCCTCCACTTT.

The gene calls are TRBV10-1 and TRBJ1-2; the D is unclear. V was cut by 9 bases and J by 4 bases, with 15 bases left in between. Germline CDR1 WNHNN, CDR2 SYGVQD (reference sequence). The CDR3 has 13 amino acids. The CDR3 nucleotides read TGCGCCAGAACAGCTTGTCGATTCTATGGCTACACCTTC. Its translation is CARTACRFYGYTF.

On this clone itself: This sample includes further DNA sequences coding for the same CDR3. This chain connects TRBV5-1 to TRBJ2-7; D may be TRBD2 (5 bases). CDR1 is SGHRS, CDR2 YFSETQ, per germline. The CDR3 totals 13 residues. The V end lost 0 bases, the J end lost 3 bases, and 7 bases lay between the germline ends. DNA for the CDR3: TGCGCCAGCAGCTTGGCCGCGGGCTACGAGCAGTACTTC. Amino acids: CASSLAAGYEQYF.

The CDR3 protein is CASKQGPGSTEAFF. CDR3 in DNA: TGCGCCAGCAAACAAGGCCCGGGGAGCACTGAAGCTTTCTTT. This sequence joins TRBV5-1 and TRBJ1-1; D remains ambiguous. Germline-derived CDR1 and CDR2 are SGHRS and YFSETQ. V was clipped by 6 bases and J by 4 bases, with 16 bases between them. The CDR3 contains 14 residues.

The chain joins TRBV4-1 to TRBJ2-7; maybe TRBD2 (6 bases). Germline V gene data show CDR1 as MGHRA and CDR2 as YSYEKL. The CDR3 sequence is 15 residues long. Trimming pared 3 bases from V and 1 base from J, leaving 13 bases between. The CDR3 region has the DNA TGCGCCAGCAGCCAGCGGGACTCCGTATCCTACGAGCAGTACTTC. Protein product: CASSQRDSVSYEQYF.

The sample holds a few counts of this clone. The chain combines TRBV25-1 with TRBJ1-1, with 7 positions matching TRBD1. Germline CDR1 and CDR2: MGHDK and SYGVNS. Germline trimming cut 4 bases from V and 8 bases from J; bases unmatched to any gene: 10. This CDR3 is 14 amino acids long. The CDR3, as DNA: TGTGCCAGCAGTGGCCCGAGAGACAGGGAGGAAGCTTTCTTT. Its protein product is CASSGPRDREEAFF.

The V call is TRBV2, the J call TRBJ1-2; 7 nucleotides agree with TRBD1. This CDR3 region has 14 residues. After removal of 6 bases from V and 4 bases from J, the junction contained 8 bases not matched to a gene. Per germline, CDR1 SNHLY and CDR2 FYNNEI. The CDR3 reads CASSAQGTFYGYTF. CDR3 DNA: TGTGCCAGCAGCGCACAGGGGACGTTCTATGGCTACACCTTC. The variable domain in full, with the rest retrieved from reference TRBV2 and TRBJ1-2, is EPEVTQTPSHQVTQMGQEVILRCVPISNHLYFYWYRQILGQKVEFLVSFYNNEISEKSEIFDDQFSVERPDGSNFTLKIRSTKLEDSAMYFCASSAQGTFYGYTFGSGTRLTVV.

V gene TRBV24-1 combines with J gene TRBJ2-5; D might be TRBD1 (6 bases). The length of the CDR3 is 13 residues. The V and J ends lost 5 bases and 0 bases respectively, with 6 bases between them. Germline V gene data show CDR1 as KGHDR and CDR2 as SFDVKD. The CDR3 sequence is CATSGTDQETQYF. The CDR3 DNA is TGTGCCACCAGTGGGACAGACCAAGAGACCCAGTACTTC.

The V gene is TRBV13, the J gene TRBJ1-5, with 7 nucleotides matching TRBD1. CDR3 length: 13 amino acids. The junction had 3 bases not matched to a gene; V was cut back by 5 bases and J by 5 bases. From germline, CDR1 is PRHDT and CDR2 FYEKMQ (reference sequence). The CDR3 region has the DNA TGTGCCAGCAGCCACAGGGGTGATCAGCCCCAGCATTTT. Translating it yields CASSHRGDQPQHF.

In this sample, this clone turned up a few times. The chain employs TRBV7-3 and TRBJ1-1; no reliable D call. The CDR3 is made up of 13 amino acids. Trimming removed 5 bases from V and 11 bases from J, with 18 bases in between. Germline-derived CDR1 and CDR2 are SGHTA and FQGTGA. The CDR3 spells CASSRSVPGTAFF. CDR3 DNA: TGTGCCAGCAGCCGGTCTGTCCCAGGAACGGCTTTCTTT.

The chain recombines TRBV7-9 with TRBJ1-6; 7 nucleotides match TRBD1. The CDR3 sequence is 15 residues long. With V trimmed by 5 bases and J by 9 bases, 10 bases remained unmatched. Per germline, CDR1 SEHNR and CDR2 FQNEAQ (reference sequence). CDR3 protein: CASSVDRVGFSPLHF. CDR3 nucleotides: TGTGCCAGCAGCGTCGACAGGGTCGGTTTTTCACCCCTCCACTTT.

The gene calls are TRBV3-1 (or the pseudogene TRBV3-2) and TRBJ1-1; no reliable D call. CDR3 size: 14 residues. CDR1 is LGHDT, CDR2 YNNKEL, per germline (reference sequence). Trimming removed 4 bases from V and 0 bases from J, with 9 bases in between. The CDR3 sequence: CASSPGSLNTEAFF. CDR3 coding DNA: TGTGCCAGCAGCCCAGGCTCTTTGAACACTGAAGCTTTCTTT.

The table lists this clone with a few counts. This chain joins TRBV19 and TRBJ1-4; D might be TRBD1 (5 bases). Germline V gene lookup returns CDR1 LNHDA and CDR2 SQIVND (reference sequence). This CDR3 contains 14 residues. V dropped 3 bases and J dropped 8 bases, with 13 bases sitting between them. CDR3 sequence (DNA): TGTGCCAGTAGTATGCGACACCAGGGCGAAAAACTGTTTTTT. This encodes CASSMRHQGEKLFF. The full variable domain, with the rest looked up from reference TRBV19 and TRBJ1-4, is DGGITQSPKYLFRKEGQNVTLSCEQNLNHDAMYWYRQDPGQGLRLIYYSQIVNDFQKGDIAEGYSVSREKKESFPLTVTSAQKNPTAFYLCASSMRHQGEKLFFGSGTQLSVL.

V is TRBV15 and J is TRBJ2-7, with 10 positions matching TRBD1. This CDR3 is 16 amino acids long. V lost 2 bases and J lost 0; bases outside the gene matches: 4. CDR1 LNHNV and CDR2 YYDKDF come from the germline V gene (reference sequence). In nucleotides, the CDR3 is TGTGCCACCAGCAGACCGGGACAGGGGAGCTCCTACGAGCAGTACTTC. Translated: CATSRPGQGSSYEQYF.

This sequence joins TRBV11-3 and TRBJ1-6; D is uncertain. CDR3 size: 11 residues. The germline V gene encodes CDR1 SGHNT and CDR2 YENEEA. Trimming removed 4 bases at V and 7 bases at J, with 2 bases between. The CDR3 nucleotides are TGTGCCAGCAGCTCGAATTCACCCCTCCACTTT. Encoded protein: CASSSNSPLHF.